The rows below give T cell receptor beta chains drawn from one sample of a study of PD-1 blockade in classical Hodgkin lymphoma. Data came from immunoSEQ multiplex PCR; TCRdb stores just in-frame clones and leaves some out. The repertoire holds tens of thousands of clones, about 85% seen once, with 7% to 8.5% in the top ten. This specimen consisted of peripheral blood mononuclear cells (PBMCs), obtained before the fourth cycle of nivolumab. The receptor source for this set is a human donor with classical Hodgkin lymphoma. The CDR3 runs from the conserved cysteine through the conserved F or W. D genes are given only for firm matches. Some rows mark clone size as missing; the rest say once, few, many or name a class of expanded clone.

J gene: TRBJ1-5; clone size: NA; D gene: TRBD1; V gene: TRBV10-3; CDR3 DNA: TGTGCCATCAGTGACGGACAGGTCTACAATCAGCCCCAGCATTTT; CDR3 protein: CAISDGQVYNQPQHF
J gene: TRBJ1-5; clone size: medium-sized; D gene: TRBD1; V gene: TRBV28; CDR3 DNA: TGTGCCAGCAGTAGGCCGGGGACAGTACCTCAGCCCCAGCATTTT; CDR3 protein: CASSRPGTVPQPQHF
J gene: TRBJ2-3; clone size: NA; D gene: NA; V gene: TRBV5-5; CDR3 DNA: TGTGCCAGCAGCTTGGTAGGGGAAGATACGCAGTATTTT; CDR3 protein: CASSLVGEDTQYF
J gene: TRBJ1-6; clone size: NA; D gene: NA; V gene: TRBV6-1; CDR3 DNA: TGTGCCAGCAGTGAACATTATAATTCACCCCTCCACTTT; CDR3 protein: CASSEHYNSPLHF
J gene: TRBJ2-7; clone size: NA; D gene: TRBD1; V gene: TRBV5-5; CDR3 DNA: TGTGCCAGCAGCTCGGGACAGGGGGCAGTCTACGAGCAGTACTTC; CDR3 protein: CASSSGQGAVYEQYF
J gene: TRBJ2-1; clone size: NA; D gene: NA; V gene: TRBV6-5; CDR3 DNA: TGTGCCAGCAGTATGGACAGAGCCTACAATGAGCAGTTCTTC; CDR3 protein: CASSMDRAYNEQFF
J gene: TRBJ2-7; clone size: NA; D gene: TRBD2; V gene: TRBV5-1; CDR3 DNA: TGCGCCAGCACCAAAAACCCCCCTAGCGGGGAGACAGGGGAGCAGTACTTC; CDR3 protein: CASTKNPPSGETGEQYF
J gene: TRBJ2-2; clone size: NA; D gene: TRBD2; V gene: TRBV28; CDR3 DNA: TGTGCCAGCAGTTCCCGGACTAGCGGGGCCCACCCTTATAACACCGGGGAGCTGTTTTTT; CDR3 protein: CASSSRTSGAHPYNTGELFF
J gene: TRBJ2-4; clone size: NA; D gene: TRBD2; V gene: TRBV6-4; CDR3 DNA: TGTGCCAGCAGGGACCCGGGACAGGGACCGGGACTAGCGGGACCCCCTGCCAAAAACATTCAGTACTTC; CDR3 protein: CASRDPGQGPGLAGPPAKNIQYF
J gene: TRBJ1-5; clone size: NA; D gene: NA; V gene: TRBV6-5; CDR3 DNA: TGTGCCAGCAGTTACGAGGGTCGGCAGCCCCAGCATTTT; CDR3 protein: CASSYEGRQPQHF
J gene: TRBJ1-3; clone size: NA; D gene: NA; V gene: TRBV6-6; CDR3 DNA: TGTGCCAGCAGACAGGGTTTCTCTGGAAACACCATATATTTT; CDR3 protein: CASRQGFSGNTIYF
J gene: TRBJ2-3; clone size: few; D gene: TRBD2; V gene: TRBV4-1; CDR3 DNA: TGCGCCAGCAGCCAAGGCCTAGCGGGGAGGACAGATACGCAGTATTTT; CDR3 protein: CASSQGLAGRTDTQYF
J gene: TRBJ1-4; clone size: NA; D gene: NA; V gene: TRBV6-6; CDR3 DNA: TGTGCCAGCAGTATGGGGGGCACTAATGAAAAACTGTTTTTT; CDR3 protein: CASSMGGTNEKLFF
J gene: TRBJ2-1; clone size: NA; D gene: NA; V gene: TRBV15; CDR3 DNA: TGTGCCACCAGCAGGACAGGAACTCACAATGAGCAGTTCTTC; CDR3 protein: CATSRTGTHNEQFF
J gene: TRBJ1-5; clone size: NA; D gene: NA; V gene: TRBV5-1; CDR3 DNA: TGCGCCAGCAGTATGGATAGCAATCAGCCCCAGCATTTT; CDR3 protein: CASSMDSNQPQHF
J gene: TRBJ1-1; clone size: NA; D gene: NA; V gene: TRBV5-1; CDR3 DNA: TGCGCCAGCCACGACAGGCGGAACACTGAAGCTTTCTTT; CDR3 protein: CASHDRRNTEAFF
J gene: TRBJ1-1; clone size: NA; D gene: TRBD1; V gene: TRBV7-9; CDR3 DNA: TGTGCCACTCCGGGACAGATGAACACTGAAGCTTTCTTT; CDR3 protein: CATPGQMNTEAFF
J gene: TRBJ1-5; clone size: few; D gene: NA; V gene: TRBV19; CDR3 DNA: TGTGCCAGTAGTGGGGGGGGCGGTCGGCCCCAGCATTTT; CDR3 protein: CASSGGGGRPQHF
J gene: TRBJ1-6; clone size: NA; D gene: TRBD1; V gene: TRBV30; CDR3 DNA: TGTGCCTGGGGGACAGGGCTAAATTCACCCCTCCACTTT; CDR3 protein: CAWGTGLNSPLHF
J gene: TRBJ2-3; clone size: NA; D gene: NA; V gene: TRBV30; CDR3 DNA: TGTGCCTGTCCGAACCTTCAGGGGGGGACAGATACGCAGTATTTT; CDR3 protein: CACPNLQGGTDTQYF
J gene: TRBJ1-1; clone size: NA; D gene: TRBD1; V gene: TRBV6-5; CDR3 DNA: TGTGCCAGCAGCCCCTTAACAGGGGAGGCTTTCTTT; CDR3 protein: CASSPLTGEAFF
J gene: TRBJ2-6; clone size: once; D gene: NA; V gene: TRBV27; CDR3 DNA: TGTGCCAGCAGTTTAGAGCGGTCCTCTGGGGCCAACGTCCTGACTTTC; CDR3 protein: CASSLERSSGANVLTF